Listed here are 8 T cell receptor beta chains from one sample, sequenced in a study of cytomegalovirus exposure and HLA in healthy donors. The PCR made use of 60 Vbeta and 13 Jbeta primers. Clones were read by immunoSEQ multiplex PCR, and TCRdb kept only the in-frame ones, dropping some. This table holds 200,000 to 250,000 clones, 75% found once. Input material: PBMCs. The origin of the receptors is a woman under 40 in good health and CMV-seronegative.

V is TRBV5-1 and J is TRBJ2-3; 7 positions agree with TRBD1. CDR1 is SGHRS and CDR2 is YFSETQ in the germline V gene. The CDR3 has 16 residues. The V segment lost 3 bases and the J segment 0 bases; nucleotides outside the gene matches: 7. CDR3 bases: TGCGCCAGCAGCTCACAGGGGACCCCTAGCACAGATACGCAGTATTTT. Its translation is CASSSQGTPSTDTQYF.

This clone was seen just once. The chain joins TRBV19 to TRBJ1-1; 9 bases align to TRBD1. The CDR3 length is 15 residues. With V trimmed by 5 bases and J by 8 bases, 12 bases remained unmatched. Germline V gene sequence: CDR1 LNHDA, CDR2 SQIVND (reference sequence). The CDR3 DNA follows: TGTGCCAGTAGTCCCCACAGGGGGCGAGGAAACGAAGCTTTCTTT. Its translation: CASSPHRGRGNEAFF.

This clone appeared a single time. This rearrangement joins TRBV6-1 to TRBJ1-5; D remains ambiguous. Trimming removed 4 bases from V and 0 bases from J, with 10 bases in between. Germline loops: CDR1 MNHNS, CDR2 SASEGT. The CDR3 sequence is 15 residues long. CDR3 in DNA: TGTGCCAGCAGTGCCTTGAGGGCTAGCAATCAGCCCCAGCATTTT. This gives the protein CASSALRASNQPQHF.

The table lists this clone with a few counts. CDR3 amino acids: CASSIVSGGGYTF. CDR3 bases: TGTGCCAGTAGTATAGTTTCGGGAGGCGGCTACACCTTC. The chain uses TRBV19 and TRBJ1-2; D not certain. V shed 1 base and J shed 8 bases, with 11 bases lying between them. This CDR3 region has 13 residues. Germline V lookup: CDR1 LNHDA, CDR2 SQIVND (reference sequence).

This chain uses TRBV6-1 with TRBJ1-4; 7 bases agree with TRBD1. CDR3 length: 14 residues. The J segment lost 8 bases and the V segment lost 6 bases, leaving 9 bases of the junction unmatched. CDR1 is MNHNS, CDR2 SASEGT, per germline. CDR3 nucleotides: TGTGCCAGCAGCCTGCTCCAGGGGGTGGAAAAACTGTTTTTT. It encodes CASSLLQGVEKLFF.

The V call is TRBV4-1, the J call TRBJ1-4; D is perhaps TRBD1 (6 bases). This CDR3 is built from 14 residues. The germline CDR1 and CDR2 sequences are MGHRA and YSYEKL. V was pared by 0 bases and J by 10 bases, with 12 bases between. CDR3 nucleotide sequence: TGCGCCAGCAGCCAAGAGGAACAGGGTGGAAAACTGTTTTTT. Protein sequence: CASSQEEQGGKLFF.

This chain links TRBV9 with TRBJ1-3; D is unclear. This CDR3 comprises 13 residues. The germline V and J ends were trimmed by 5 bases and 8 bases, with 14 bases remaining between them. The germline CDR1 and CDR2 sequences are SGDLS and YYNGEE. Here the CDR3 reads CASRITPEHTIYF. The CDR3 DNA follows: TGTGCCAGCAGAATTACCCCGGAGCACACCATATATTTT. The entire variable domain, with the rest obtained from reference TRBV9 and TRBJ1-3, is as follows: DSGVTQTPKHLITATGQRVTLRCSPRSGDLSVYWYQQSLDQGLQFLIQYYNGEERAKGNILERFSAQQFPDLHSELNLSSLELGDSALYFCASRITPEHTIYFGEGSWLTVV.

This chain links TRBV6-5 with TRBJ2-5; the match to TRBD1 covers 9 bases. The CDR3 is 13 amino acids. CDR1 is MNHEY, CDR2 SVGAGI, per germline. DNA for the CDR3: TGTACCACCAACAGGGGGCGCCAAGAGACCCAGTACTTC. Its protein product is CTTNRGRQETQYF.